The sample holds a few counts of the clone carrying this T cell receptor beta chain. Its target is unknown. The data derive from a study of cytomegalovirus exposure and HLA in healthy donors. Overall study results and limits: In presence/absence analyses, roughly uniform sequencing depth across donors was assumed.

13 Jbeta primers and 60 Vbeta primers were used for the PCR. Assay: immunoSEQ multiplex PCR; the TCRdb copy retains only in-frame clones and omits some. In the table there are about 120,000 clones, 78% of which are singletons. The V end was cut by 3 bases, the J end by 7 bases, with 11 bases between. This CDR3 region has 14 residues. Germline CDR1 and CDR2: SGHRS and YFSETQ. This TCR came from a man aged 30 to 45 in good health and CMV-seropositive. Sequenced input: PBMCs. The genes are TRBV5-1 and TRBJ1-6; unclear D gene. The CDR3 bases are TGCGCCAGCAGCTCCACGGTCGGGAATTCACCCCTCCACTTT. Translating gives CASSSTVGNSPLHF.